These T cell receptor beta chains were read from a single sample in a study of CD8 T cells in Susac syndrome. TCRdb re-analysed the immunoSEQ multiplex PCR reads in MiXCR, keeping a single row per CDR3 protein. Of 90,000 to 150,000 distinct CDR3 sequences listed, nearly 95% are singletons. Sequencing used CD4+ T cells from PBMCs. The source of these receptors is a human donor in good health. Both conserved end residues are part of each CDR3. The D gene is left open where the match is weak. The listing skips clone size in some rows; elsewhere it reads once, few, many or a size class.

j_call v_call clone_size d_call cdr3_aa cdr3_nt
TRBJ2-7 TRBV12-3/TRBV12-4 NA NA CASCWGVYEQYF TGTGCCAGCTGTTGGGGGGTGTACGAGCAGTACTTC
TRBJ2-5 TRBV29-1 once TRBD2 CSVGTSVATQYF TGCAGCGTTGGGACTAGCGTGGCGACCCAGTACTTC
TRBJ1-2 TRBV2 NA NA CASSEVYPSDYTF TGTGCCAGCAGTGAAGTCTACCCATCGGACTACACCTTC
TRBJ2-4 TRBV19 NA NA CASSGFGKNIQYF TGTGCCAGTAGTGGGTTTGGCAAAAACATTCAGTACTTC
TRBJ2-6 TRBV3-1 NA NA CASSQLGSGANVLTF TGTGCCAGCAGCCAATTGGGCTCTGGGGCCAACGTCCTGACTTTC
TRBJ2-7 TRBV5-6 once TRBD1 CASSLSGTAKDYEQYF TGTGCCAGCAGCTTATCCGGGACAGCTAAAGACTACGAGCAGTACTTC
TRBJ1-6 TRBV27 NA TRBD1 CASNDRALGSYNSPLHF TGTGCCAGCAACGACAGGGCATTGGGCTCCTATAATTCACCCCTCCACTTT
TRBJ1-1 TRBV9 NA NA CASSVLSNLNTEAFF TGTGCCAGCAGCGTACTATCTAATTTGAACACTGAAGCTTTCTTT
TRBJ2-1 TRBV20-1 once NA CSARRPGPGGSYNEQFF TGCAGTGCTAGACGGCCGGGACCCGGAGGCTCCTACAATGAGCAGTTCTTC
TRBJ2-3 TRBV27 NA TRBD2 CASSFSGLAGGTDTQYF TGTGCCAGCAGTTTCTCGGGACTAGCGGGGGGCACAGATACGCAGTATTTT
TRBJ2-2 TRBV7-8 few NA CASSQQAGELFF TGTGCCAGCAGCCAACAGGCTGGGGAGCTGTTTTTT
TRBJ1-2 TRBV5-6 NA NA CASSLGNSYGYTF TGTGCCAGCAGCTTGGGTAACAGCTATGGCTACACCTTC
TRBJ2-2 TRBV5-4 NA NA CASSLKGTGELFF TGTGCCAGCAGCTTGAAGGGAACCGGGGAGCTGTTTTTT
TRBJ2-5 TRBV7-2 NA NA CASSGGGQRGETQYF TGTGCCAGCAGCGGGGGGGGGCAGCGAGGCGAGACCCAGTACTTC
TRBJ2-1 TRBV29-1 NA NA CSVYAVGANEQFF TGCAGCGTCTACGCCGTCGGGGCGAATGAGCAGTTCTTC
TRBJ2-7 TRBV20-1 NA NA CSARRQDYEQYF TGCAGTGCTCGCCGACAGGACTACGAGCAGTACTTC
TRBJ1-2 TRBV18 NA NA CASSPPGINGYTF TGTGCCAGCTCACCGCCAGGGATTAATGGCTACACCTTC
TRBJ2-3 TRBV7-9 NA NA CASSFVSGVADTQYF TGTGCCAGCAGCTTCGTCTCGGGAGTGGCAGATACGCAGTATTTT
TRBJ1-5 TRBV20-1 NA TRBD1 CSARDNAGGGNQPQHF TGCAGTGCTAGAGATAATGCAGGGGGCGGCAATCAGCCCCAGCATTTT
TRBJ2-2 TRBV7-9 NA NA CASSPSADAGELFF TGTGCCAGCAGCCCCTCAGCGGATGCCGGGGAGCTGTTTTTT
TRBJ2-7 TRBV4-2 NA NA CASSQAGGSYEQYF TGTGCCAGCAGCCAAGCGGGTGGCTCCTACGAGCAGTACTTC
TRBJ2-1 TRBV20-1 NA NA CSARAGRGANEQFF TGCAGTGCTAGAGCGGGTCGGGGGGCAAATGAGCAGTTCTTC
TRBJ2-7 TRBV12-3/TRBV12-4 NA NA CASSATASYEQYF TGTGCCAGCAGCGCGACGGCCTCCTACGAGCAGTACTTC
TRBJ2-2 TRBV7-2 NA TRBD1 CASSLEGQGTGELFF TGTGCCAGCAGCTTAGAGGGACAGGGAACCGGGGAGCTGTTTTTT
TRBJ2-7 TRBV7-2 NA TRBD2 CASSLFTSGGAWFVYEQYF TGTGCCAGCAGCTTATTTACTAGCGGGGGGGCATGGTTTGTCTACGAGCAGTACTTC
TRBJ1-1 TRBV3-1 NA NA CASSQVRQRNTEAFF TGTGCCAGCAGTCAAGTCAGACAGCGGAACACTGAAGCTTTCTTT
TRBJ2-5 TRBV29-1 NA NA CSYREGETQYF TGCAGCTACAGGGAGGGAGAGACCCAGTACTTC
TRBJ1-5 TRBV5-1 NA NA CASSLETGQGQPQHF TGCGCCAGCAGCTTGGAAACAGGACAAGGTCAGCCCCAGCATTTT